These 21 T cell receptor beta chains came from one sample sequenced in a study of Tregs in tolerant kidney transplant recipients. The data were produced by immunoSEQ multiplex PCR, yet TCRdb's version contains in-frame clones alone and is incomplete. The sample has 20,000 to 25,000 clones, approximately 84% seen once. The nonmyeloablative bone marrow transplants came from related graft donors, with transient mixed chimerism. The sequences come from CD8+ T cells from blood (PBMCs), collected 6 months after the transplant. The source is a human patient who received a combined kidney and bone marrow transplant. Some T cells may originate from the graft donor.

V and J are TRBV4-3 and TRBJ2-7; 8 positions agree with TRBD1. Germline CDR1 LGHNA, CDR2 YSLEER. The V gene end was trimmed by 4 bases and the J gene end by 2 bases; junction bases not matched to a gene: 4. The CDR3 extends over 14 amino acids. The CDR3 bases are TGCGCCAGCAGCCCCGGACAGGGTACCTACGAGCAGTACTTC. This gives the protein CASSPGQGTYEQYF.

The chain is built from TRBV29-1 and TRBJ2-2, with 7 bases fitting TRBD1. This CDR3 has 12 amino acids. Germline loops: CDR1 SQVTM, CDR2 ANQGSEA. The trim removed 3 bases at V and 8 bases at J, leaving 3 bases unmatched. The CDR3 DNA is TGCAGCGTTGAGACAGGGACGGGGGAGCTGTTTTTT. Amino acid sequence: CSVETGTGELFF.

V usage is TRBV19 and J usage is TRBJ1-5, with D unclear. Germline V gene lookup returns CDR1 LNHDA and CDR2 SQIVND (reference sequence). CDR3 length: 15 residues. The V gene lost 5 bases and the J gene lost 1 base, with 12 bases spanning the gap. CDR3 coding DNA: TGTGCCAGTAGTCACGGAATACTAAGCAATCAGCCCCAGCATTTT. It codes for CASSHGILSNQPQHF.

The chain has TRBV5-5 and TRBJ2-3, with 7 positions matching TRBD2. V lost 5 bases and J lost 3; bases outside the gene matches: 6. CDR3 length: 14 amino acids. CDR1 SGHKS and CDR2 YYEKEE come from the germline V gene (reference sequence). Written as DNA, the CDR3 is TGTGCCAGCAGTCCACGGGGGGAGACAGATACGCAGTATTTT. This gives the protein CASSPRGETDTQYF.

The genes are TRBV27 and TRBJ2-4; D not certain. The CDR3 runs to 13 residues. V lost 3 bases and J 6 bases, leaving 9 bases between the germline ends. CDR1 and CDR2 from the germline V gene are MNHEY and SMNVEV (reference sequence). The CDR3 bases are TGTGCCAGCAGTTTCAGGTACGGAAACATTCAGTACTTC. Amino acid sequence: CASSFRYGNIQYF.

The chain has TRBV4-2 and TRBJ2-3; 7 bases map to TRBD2. The CDR3 has 17 amino acids. Germline V gene sequence: CDR1 LGHNA, CDR2 YNFKEQ. V dropped 1 base and J dropped 3; count of bases not matched to a gene: 10. In DNA, the CDR3 is TGTGCCAGCAGCCAAGTGCAGGGTGGGGGAGGGACAGATACGCAGTATTTT. Its translation: CASSQVQGGGGTDTQYF.

V gene TRBV7-3 combines with J gene TRBJ2-1; TRBD2 matches 8 bases. The CDR3 length is 16 residues. Trimming cost V 2 bases and J 7 bases; bases outside gene matches: 10. Germline V CDR1 and CDR2: SGHTA, FQGTGA. The CDR3 nucleotides are TGTGCCAGCAGCTTAGTTTTCCAGCGGGAGTGGAATGAGCAGTTCTTC. Its protein product is CASSLVFQREWNEQFF.

The chain couples TRBV6-6 to TRBJ2-5; no clear D gene. The last part of the DNA fits TRBJ2-7 better; the J call may be wrong. Germline V CDR1 and CDR2: MNHNY, SVGAGI (reference sequence). CDR3 length equals 12 residues. In nucleotides, the CDR3 is TGTGCCAGCAGTTCATCCTTATACGAGCAGTACTTC. Encoded protein: CASSSSLYEQYF.

This sequence joins TRBV4-3 and TRBJ1-1; D gene ambiguous. V was trimmed by 0 bases and J by 4 bases, leaving 12 bases between them. The CDR3 consists of 15 residues. The germline V gene has CDR1 LGHNA and CDR2 YSLEER. This chain's CDR3 is CASSQEEGLGTEAFF. CDR3 sequence (DNA): TGCGCCAGCAGCCAAGAGGAGGGCTTGGGCACTGAAGCTTTCTTT.

The chain links TRBV21-1 to TRBJ2-7; the listed D gene, TRBD1, was not tested against the DNA. TRBV21-1 is termed a pseudogene. This CDR3 has 19 amino acids. The CDR3 protein is CASSKPTTLGTLIYYEQYF. As DNA, the CDR3 is TGTGCCAGCAGCAAACCAACCACGCTGGGGACACTAATTTACTACGAGCAGTACTTC.

The CDR3 loop is CASSVGDFSYEQYF. The CDR3 DNA reads TGTGCCAGCAGCGTAGGTGACTTTTCCTACGAGCAGTACTTC. The chain uses TRBV9 and TRBJ2-7; D is undetermined. V dropped 0 bases and J dropped 1 base, with 8 bases sitting between them. CDR1 and CDR2 from the germline V gene are SGDLS and YYNGEE. This CDR3 region has 14 residues.

This clone was counted between two and nine times. The chain has TRBV19 and TRBJ1-4; 7 nucleotides align to TRBD1. The CDR3 is 14 residues long. Germline values: CDR1 LNHDA, CDR2 SQIVND (reference sequence). V lost 7 bases to trimming and J lost 7 bases; unmatched junction nucleotides: 9. DNA for the CDR3: TGTGCCAGTACCCTGGGACAGTCACTTGAAAAACTGTTTTTT. Residues: CASTLGQSLEKLFF.

The V and J genes are TRBV7-6 and TRBJ2-1; unclear D gene. V was trimmed by 0 bases and J by 0 bases, leaving 18 bases between them. The CDR3 is 19 amino acids. Germline CDR1 is SGHVS and CDR2 is FNYEAQ. The CDR3 DNA reads TGTGCCAGCAGCTTAGCGCGGCCGTCCTTCTCGAGCTCCTACAATGAGCAGTTCTTC. Translated, it gives CASSLARPSFSSSYNEQFF.

The chain carries TRBV7-7 and TRBJ2-5; D may be TRBD1 (6 bases). Germline CDR1 SSHAT, CDR2 FNYEAQ (reference sequence). V was pared by 2 bases and J by 3 bases, with 22 bases between. This CDR3 contains 18 residues. CDR3 DNA sequence: TGTGCCAGCAGCTTACCACATACAGGGATGGGACAAGAAGAGACCCAGTACTTC. This translates into CASSLPHTGMGQEETQYF.

The chain links TRBV19 to TRBJ2-1; tentatively, D is TRBD2 (6 bases). CDR1 LNHDA and CDR2 SQIVND come from the germline V gene (reference sequence). V was trimmed by 4 bases and J by 4 bases, leaving 14 bases between them. CDR3 length equals 15 residues. The CDR3 DNA reads TGTGCCAGTAGTACGACTAGACTCGGGTACAATGAGCAGTTCTTC. It encodes CASSTTRLGYNEQFF. Full variable domain (rest looked up from reference TRBV19 and TRBJ2-1): DGGITQSPKYLFRKEGQNVTLSCEQNLNHDAMYWYRQDPGQGLRLIYYSQIVNDFQKGDIAEGYSVSREKKESFPLTVTSAQKNPTAFYLCASSTTRLGYNEQFFGPGTRLTVL.

This clone occurred a few times. Other DNA sequences in the same sample also yield this CDR3. The CDR3 nucleotides are TGTGCCAGCAGTCTCACAGGGAGCTATGGCTACACCTTC. It encodes CASSLTGSYGYTF. This chain joins TRBV7-2 and TRBJ1-2; a possible D gene is TRBD1 (6 bases). V was shortened by 6 bases and J by 4 bases, with 12 bases between the two germline ends. The germline CDR1 and CDR2 sequences are SGHTA and FQGNSA. CDR3 length: 13 residues.

This chain connects TRBV5-1 to TRBJ2-4; D perhaps matches TRBD2 (7 bases). CDR1 and CDR2 (germline): SGHRS, YFSETQ. This CDR3 contains 18 residues. With 1 base removed from V and 4 bases from J, the gap between germline ends came to 21 bases. CDR3 protein: CASSLIAGGGNQKNIQYF. CDR3 sequence (DNA): TGCGCCAGCAGCTTGATCGCGGGCGGGGGCAACCAAAAAAACATTCAGTACTTC.

The chain employs TRBV15 and TRBJ2-5, with a possible D match to TRBD1 (5 bases). Trimming left V 0 bases short and J 2 bases short, with 13 bases between. Germline-derived CDR1 and CDR2 are LNHNV and YYDKDF (reference sequence). The CDR3 extends over 16 amino acids. CDR3 DNA: TGTGCCACCAGCAGAGATATGCAAGACAGTCAAGAGACCCAGTACTTC. Translating it yields CATSRDMQDSQETQYF.

The chain recombines TRBV9 with TRBJ2-3; the match to TRBD2 covers 11 bases. Germline V CDR1 and CDR2: SGDLS, YYNGEE. J was trimmed by 1 base and V by 3 bases; bases with no gene match: 7. There are 17 residues in the CDR3. CDR3 DNA sequence: TGTGCCAGCAGCGGGATTACTAGCGGGGGACGCACAGATACGCAGTATTTT. Its translation is CASSGITSGGRTDTQYF.

This sequence joins TRBV29-1 and TRBJ2-7, with D possibly being TRBD1 (5 bases). The CDR3 loop spans 14 amino acids. Germline CDR1 reads SQVTM; CDR2 reads ANQGSEA. Deletions cut 6 bases from V and 1 base from J, with 16 bases between. The CDR3 sequence: CSVVGVLTSYEQYF. The DNA for the CDR3 is TGCAGCGTCGTAGGGGTTCTCACATCCTACGAGCAGTACTTC.

The CDR3 nucleotides read TGTGCCACCAGCAGAGATTCTAGCGGGGCCCAGACCCAGTACTTC. Its protein product is CATSRDSSGAQTQYF. The V gene is TRBV15, the J gene TRBJ2-5; TRBD2 matches 9 bases. Trimming took 0 bases from V and 6 from J; bases not matched to a gene: 5. The CDR3 consists of 15 residues. Germline V gene sequence: CDR1 LNHNV, CDR2 YYDKDF (reference sequence).